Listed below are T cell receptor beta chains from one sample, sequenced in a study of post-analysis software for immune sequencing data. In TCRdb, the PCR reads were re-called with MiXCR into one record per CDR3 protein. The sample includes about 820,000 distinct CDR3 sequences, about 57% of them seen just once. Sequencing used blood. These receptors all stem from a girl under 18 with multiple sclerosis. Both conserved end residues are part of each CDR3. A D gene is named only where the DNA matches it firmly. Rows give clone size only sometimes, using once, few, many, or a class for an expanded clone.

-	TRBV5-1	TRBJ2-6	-	TGCGCCAGCAGTGGGATCCATACAGGGGCCAACGTCCTGACTTTC	CASSGIHTGANVLTF
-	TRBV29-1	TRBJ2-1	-	TGCAGCGGCCAAGTGGACACGGCTGGTGTCGATGAGCAGTTCTTC	CSGQVDTAGVDEQFF
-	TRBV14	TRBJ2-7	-	TGTGCCAGCAGCCAAGATATGGGGATGGCTTTTTTGCAGTACTTC	CASSQDMGMAFLQYF
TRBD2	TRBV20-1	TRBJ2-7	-	TGCAGTGCTACTAGCGGGAGTCGGATCTACGAGCAGTACTTC	CSATSGSRIYEQYF
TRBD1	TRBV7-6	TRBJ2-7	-	TGTGCCAGCAGCCAAACCGGGGACAGGGCGAACGAGCAGTACTTC	CASSQTGDRANEQYF
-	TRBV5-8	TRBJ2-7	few	TGTGCCAGCAGCTTGCGGGGTCCCTCCTACGAGCAGTACTTC	CASSLRGPSYEQYF
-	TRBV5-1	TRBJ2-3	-	TGCGCCAGCAGCTTGAAGGGGGTCGGCACAGATACGCAGTATTTT	CASSLKGVGTDTQYF
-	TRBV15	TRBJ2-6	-	TGTGCCACCAGTAGCCAGGGGATGTCTGGGGCCAACGTCCCGACTTTC	CATSSQGMSGANVPTF
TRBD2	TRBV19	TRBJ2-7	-	TGTGCCAGTAGTATGACTAGCGGGGGTTCCTACGAGCAGTACTTC	CASSMTSGGSYEQYF
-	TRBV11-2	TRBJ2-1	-	TGTGCCAGCAGCCTGGGAGGAGAACTCAATGAGCAGTTCTTC	CASSLGGELNEQFF
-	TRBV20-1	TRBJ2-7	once	TGCAGTGCTAGAGGAGGAACGGGTGAGGCCCACGAGCAGTACTTC	CSARGGTGEAHEQYF
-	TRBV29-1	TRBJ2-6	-	TGCAGCGTTGAATGGCAGGCTAAGGTCTCGGGGGCCAACGCCCTGACTTTC	CSVEWQAKVSGANALTF
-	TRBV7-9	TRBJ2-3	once	TGTGCCAGCAGCCGACGGGCGCAGGAGACTAGCACAGATACGCAGTATTTT	CASSRRAQETSTDTQYF
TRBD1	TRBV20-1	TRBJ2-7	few	TGCAGTGCTAATGCCGGGACAGGGATCTCCTACGAGCAGTACTTC	CSANAGTGISYEQYF
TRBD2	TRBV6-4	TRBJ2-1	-	TGTGCCAGCAGTGGATATACTAGCGCGAGCCCCAATGAGCAGTTCTTC	CASSGYTSASPNEQFF
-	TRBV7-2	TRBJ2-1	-	TGTGCCAGCAGCTACCTTCGTAAGCGGTACGTGGGCAATGAGCAGTTCTTC	CASSYLRKRYVGNEQFF
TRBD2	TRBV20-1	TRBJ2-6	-	TGCAGTGCTCCTACGGGCCGGGAGGCTTACTCTGGGGCCAACGTCCTGACTTTC	CSAPTGREAYSGANVLTF
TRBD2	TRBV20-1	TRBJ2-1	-	TGCAGTGCTAGGGGGACTAAAGCGGACCTCTACAATGAGCAGTTCTTC	CSARGTKADLYNEQFF
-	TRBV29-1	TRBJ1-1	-	TGCAGCGTTGAAGTGTTAGGGGGGACTGAAGCTTTCTTT	CSVEVLGGTEAFF
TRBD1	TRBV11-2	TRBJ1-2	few	TGTGCCAGCACCACCTGGACAGGGGATAACTATGGCTACACCTTC	CASTTWTGDNYGYTF
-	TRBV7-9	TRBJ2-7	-	TGTGCCGGCAGCGAAACAGGGAGGTACGAGCAGTACTTC	CAGSETGRYEQYF
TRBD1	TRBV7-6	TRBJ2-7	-	TGTGCCAGCAGCTTCTCAAACCGGGACAGCACCACATACGAGCAGTACTTC	CASSFSNRDSTTYEQYF
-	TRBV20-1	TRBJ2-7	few	TGCAGTGCTAGGTGGGGGTTATCCTACGAGCAGTACTTC	CSARWGLSYEQYF
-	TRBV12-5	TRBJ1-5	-	TGTGCTAGTGGTTTAGAGAGCAGCAATCAGCCCCAGCATTTT	CASGLESSNQPQHF
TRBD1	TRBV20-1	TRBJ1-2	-	TGCAGTGCTAGAGATCCAACAGGGGGTGGCTATGGCTACACCTTC	CSARDPTGGGYGYTF
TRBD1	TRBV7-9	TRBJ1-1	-	TGTGCCAGCGGCACAGGGGGGGACACTGAAGCTTTCTTT	CASGTGGDTEAFF
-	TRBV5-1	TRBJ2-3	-	TGCGCCAGCAGTCCCCCCGTCTCGTCGGATACGCAGTATTTT	CASSPPVSSDTQYF
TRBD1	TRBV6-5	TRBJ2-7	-	TGTGCCAGCAGTCTCCAGGACAGGATCGACGAGCAGTACTTC	CASSLQDRIDEQYF
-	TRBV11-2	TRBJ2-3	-	TGTGCCAGCAGCCGACTGGCCTACACAGATACGCAGTATTTT	CASSRLAYTDTQYF
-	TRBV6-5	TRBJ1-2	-	TGTGCCAGCAGTAAAAACGCGCTGCGCTACACCTTC	CASSKNALRYTF
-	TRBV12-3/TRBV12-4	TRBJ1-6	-	TGTGCCAGCGGGTCGAAGCGGACTCTGGGGAATTCACCCCTCCACTTT	CASGSKRTLGNSPLHF
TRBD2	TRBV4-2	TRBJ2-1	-	TGTGCCAGCAGCCAAGAGGCTAGCGGGGTCTATGAGCAGTTCTTC	CASSQEASGVYEQFF
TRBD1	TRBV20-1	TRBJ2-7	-	TGCAGTGCTAGAGATCATCGACAGGGGGCGGCCGAGCAGTACTTC	CSARDHRQGAAEQYF
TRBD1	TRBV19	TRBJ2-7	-	TGTGCCAGTAGTGGACGCCACGGGACAGGGGTTGACGAGCAGTACTTC	CASSGRHGTGVDEQYF
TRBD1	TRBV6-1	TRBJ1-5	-	TGTGCCAGCAGTGTATCCGGGACAGGGCTTCCTCAGCCCCAGCATTTT	CASSVSGTGLPQPQHF
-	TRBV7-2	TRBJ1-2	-	TGTGCCAGCAGCCGCGCTAACTATGGCTACACCTTC	CASSRANYGYTF
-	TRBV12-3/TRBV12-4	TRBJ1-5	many	TGTGCCAGCAGTTTCGGCGGCAATCAGCCCCAGCATTTT	CASSFGGNQPQHF
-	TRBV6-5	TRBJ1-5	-	TGTGCCAGCAGTTACTCGGGTGGGTACCAGCCCCAGCATTTT	CASSYSGGYQPQHF
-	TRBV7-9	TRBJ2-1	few	TGTGCCAGCGCACAGGGCGGTGACAATGAGCAGTTCTTC	CASAQGGDNEQFF
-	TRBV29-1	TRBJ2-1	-	TGCAGCGTTGAAGATCGGCGGAGTAACAATGAGCAGTTCTTC	CSVEDRRSNNEQFF
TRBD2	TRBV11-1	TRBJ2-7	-	TGTGCCAGCAGCTTAGCAGCGGGGGGGGCCTACGAGCAGTACTTC	CASSLAAGGAYEQYF
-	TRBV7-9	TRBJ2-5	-	TGTGCCAGCAGCGTAACAGAGTTCCAAGAGACCCAGTACTTC	CASSVTEFQETQYF
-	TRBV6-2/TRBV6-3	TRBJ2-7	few	TGTGCCAGCAGTGATACCGGGACACGGTCCTACGAGCAGTACTTC	CASSDTGTRSYEQYF
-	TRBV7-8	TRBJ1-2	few	TGTGCCAGCACCGTTCAGGGTACGGACTATGGCTACACCTTC	CASTVQGTDYGYTF
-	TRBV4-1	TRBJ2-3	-	TGCGCCAGCAGCCAAGTGCAAAGGGGGGGAGCAGATATGCAGTATTTT	CASSQVQRGGADMQYF
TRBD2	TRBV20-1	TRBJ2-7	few	TGCAGTGCTAGACTAGCGGGAGGGGAAGAGCAGTACTTC	CSARLAGGEEQYF
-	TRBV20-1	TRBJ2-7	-	TGCAGTGCTAGAGTAACAGGGAGCTCCTACGAGCAGTACTTC	CSARVTGSSYEQYF
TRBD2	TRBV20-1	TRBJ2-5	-	TGCAGTGCTAGAAGACTAGCGGGGAAAGAGACCCAGTACTTC	CSARRLAGKETQYF
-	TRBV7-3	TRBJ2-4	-	TGTGCCAGCAGCTTATATCGAGGGGAAAACATTCAGTACTTC	CASSLYRGENIQYF
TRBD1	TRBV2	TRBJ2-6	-	TGTGCCAGGCGTGGGGACAGGAGCTCTGGGGCCAACGTCCTGACTTTC	CARRGDRSSGANVLTF